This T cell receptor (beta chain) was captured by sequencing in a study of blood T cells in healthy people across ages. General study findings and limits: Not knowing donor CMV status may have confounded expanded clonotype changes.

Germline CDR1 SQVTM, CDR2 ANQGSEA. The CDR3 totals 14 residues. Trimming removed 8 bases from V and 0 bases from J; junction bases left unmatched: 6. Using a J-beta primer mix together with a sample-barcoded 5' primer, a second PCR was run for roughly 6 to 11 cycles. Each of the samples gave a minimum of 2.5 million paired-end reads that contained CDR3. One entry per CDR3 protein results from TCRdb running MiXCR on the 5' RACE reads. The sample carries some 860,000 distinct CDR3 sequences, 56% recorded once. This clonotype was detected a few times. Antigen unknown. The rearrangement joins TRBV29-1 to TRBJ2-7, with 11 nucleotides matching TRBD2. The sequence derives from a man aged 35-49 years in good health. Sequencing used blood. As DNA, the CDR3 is TGCAGCACTAGCGGGAGTCAGAGCTCCTACGAGCAGTACTTC. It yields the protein CSTSGSQSSYEQYF.